The T cell receptor (beta chain) described here comes from a study of blood T cell repertoires in COVID-19. Study-level information: Specimens from acute and convalescent COVID-19 originated in the United States, Italy and Spain. The analysed material was cDNA or gDNA that came from T cells, B-cell-depleted T cells, or PBMCs.

Germline values: CDR1 SGHNT, CDR2 YYREEE (reference sequence). CDR3 size: 18 residues. V lost 4 bases, J lost 0 bases, and 8 bases stayed unmatched. Original processing notes: How many nucleated cells were present was estimated from reference gene primer amplification. Libraries were prepared by immunoSEQ multiplex PCR; TCRdb keeps only in-frame clonotypes and omits some of them. The V and J calls and the clone size are those of that table, but D and trimming were determined from the DNA. The table has 75,000 to 90,000 clones, 90% to 95% seen once. The TCR comes from a human donor in a cohort sampled during active COVID-19. The genes are TRBV5-4 and TRBJ2-4, with 12 nucleotides matching TRBD2. The sequenced sample was peripheral blood. The CDR3 here is CASSLTSGGFLAKNIQYF. CDR3 coding DNA: TGTGCCAGCAGCCTGACTAGCGGGGGTTTTCTAGCCAAAAACATTCAGTACTTC.